This T cell receptor (beta chain) derives from a study of identifying expanded T cells in peripheral blood. General study results and limits: Over approximately two and four weeks, about 16 and 20 clones changed, versus around 1.3 between replicates. Roughly two-week clone count variance significantly increased as total template count grew.

Sequenced by immunoSEQ multiplex PCR; TCRdb stores in-frame clones only, minus some. The sample lists about 100,000 clones; 75% to 90% were seen once. Details on this clone: Antigen specificity is unknown.

V was pared by 5 bases and J by 0 bases, with 15 bases of the junction left unmatched. CDR3 length: 19 residues. Germline CDR1 and CDR2: SGHDT and YYEEEE. During the collection period, no donor immune events like infections were recorded. Material for sequencing was blood. The chain is built from TRBV5-6 and TRBJ2-5, with 11 bases lining up with TRBD2. This TCR came from a person aged 18 to 70 in good health. CDR3 sequence: CASSTSSPTLAGDQETQYF. The CDR3 coding sequence is TGTGCCAGCAGTACCTCAAGCCCAACACTAGCGGGGGACCAAGAGACCCAGTACTTC. Supplemented by reference TRBV5-6 and TRBJ2-5, the full variable domain reads DAGVTQSPTHLIKTRGQQVTLRCSPKSGHDTVSWYQQALGQGPQFIFQYYEEEERQRGNFPDRFSGHQFPNYSSELNVNALLLGDSALYLCASSTSSPTLAGDQETQYFGPGTRLLVL.